One sample yielded the 16 T cell receptor beta chains listed below, sequenced in a study of cytomegalovirus exposure and HLA in healthy donors. Vbeta (60) and Jbeta (13) primers were used in the PCR. Using immunoSEQ multiplex PCR, the repertoire was profiled, and TCRdb retains in-frame clones only, with some absent. The data show around 140,000 clones, around 75% seen once. The sequenced sample consisted of PBMCs. These receptor sequences come from a young man in good health and CMV-seronegative.

This clone was recorded a few times. This sequence joins TRBV19 and TRBJ2-3; TRBD2 aligns across 11 bases. The CDR3 covers 16 residues. With 7 bases clipped from V and 2 bases from J, the junction kept 8 bases outside the gene matches. CDR1 is LNHDA and CDR2 is SQIVND in the germline V gene (reference sequence). The CDR3, as DNA: TGTGCCAGTACGTCACTAGCGGGAGAACCCACAGATACGCAGTATTTT. Protein product: CASTSLAGEPTDTQYF.

In regard to this clone: One end of the junction fails to match germline, which may point to a read error. The rearrangement links TRBV30 to TRBJ2-6; maybe TRBD1 (6 bases). This CDR3 comprises 15 residues. The germline V gene encodes CDR1 GTSNPN and CDR2 SVGIG (reference sequence). CDR3 DNA: TGTGCCTGGAGTCTCAGGGAACAGGGAGCCAACGGCCTGACTTTC. This gives the protein CAWSLREQGANGLTF.

The chain employs TRBV28 and TRBJ2-7; TRBD2 might be the D (5 bases). Per germline, CDR1 MDHEN and CDR2 SYDVKM. V was pared by 10 bases and J by 5 bases, with 18 bases between. This CDR3 contains 13 residues. Written as DNA, the CDR3 is TGTGCCACCGAGCGGAGACCGAGGGACGAGCAGTACTTC. Its translation is CATERRPRDEQYF.

V usage is TRBV30 and J usage is TRBJ1-5; possible D gene TRBD1, 5 bases. Per the germline V gene, CDR1 is GTSNPN and CDR2 is SVGIG (reference sequence). CDR3 length: 17 residues. V lost 3 bases, J lost 10 bases, and 28 bases lay in between. The CDR3 region is CAWSKRGGTGKARPQHF. In DNA, the CDR3 is TGTGCCTGGAGCAAACGGGGGGGGACCGGAAAAGCACGCCCCCAGCATTTT.

In its sample, this clone was seen a few times. CDR3 sequence reads: CAWSVEGPVELFF. For the CDR3, the DNA is TGTGCCTGGAGTGTTGAGGGCCCAGTCGAGCTGTTTTTT. The V call is TRBV30, the J call TRBJ2-2, with D possibly matching TRBD2 (5 bases). V shed 0 bases and J shed 11 bases, with 13 bases lying between them. The germline V gene has CDR1 GTSNPN and CDR2 SVGIG (reference sequence). The CDR3 loop spans 13 amino acids.

This rearrangement joins TRBV5-1 to TRBJ2-3; 7 bases line up with TRBD1. The CDR3 extends over 16 amino acids. Germline assignment: CDR1 SGHRS and CDR2 YFSETQ. After removal of 0 bases from V and 0 bases from J, the junction contained 4 bases not matched to a gene. For the CDR3, the DNA is TGCGCCAGCAGCTTGGCCTGGGGACAGAGCACAGATACGCAGTATTTT. Translation gives CASSLAWGQSTDTQYF.

As concerns this clone: This sample includes further DNA sequences coding for the same CDR3. This rearrangement joins TRBV7-6 to TRBJ1-3, with no clear D. CDR3 length: 14 residues. Germline CDR1 is SGHVS and CDR2 is FNYEAQ. Deletions cut 3 bases from V and 1 base from J, with 7 bases between. DNA for the CDR3: TGTGCCAGCAGCTTCGGAGGGTCTGGAAACACCATATATTTT. As protein: CASSFGGSGNTIYF.

The rearrangement joins TRBV5-4 to TRBJ1-4; unclear D gene. Germline V lookup: CDR1 SGHNT, CDR2 YYREEE (reference sequence). V dropped 4 bases and J dropped 1 base, with 8 bases sitting between them. The CDR3 has 14 amino acids. As DNA, the CDR3 is TGTGCCAGCAGCCAGACGGGAACTAATGAAAAACTGTTTTTT. Translation: CASSQTGTNEKLFF.

The chain couples TRBV5-1 to TRBJ1-1; 9 bases agree with TRBD1. V was clipped by 7 bases and J by 6 bases; unmatched bases: 22. The CDR3 loop spans 18 amino acids. Germline V CDR1 and CDR2: SGHRS, YFSETQ. The CDR3 DNA reads as TGCGCCAGCTCCCCAATGAACAGGGGGCGCCGGCCGGGGGCTGAAGCTTTCTTT. This translates into CASSPMNRGRRPGAEAFF. The entire variable domain, with the rest obtained from reference TRBV5-1 and TRBJ1-1, is as follows: KAGVTQTPRYLIKTRGQQVTLSCSPISGHRSVSWYQQTPGQGLQFLFEYFSETQRNKGNFPGRFSGRQFSNSRSEMNVSTLELGDSALYLCASSPMNRGRRPGAEAFFGQGTRLTVV.

The chain recombines TRBV5-4 with TRBJ2-3; TRBD2 matches 7 bases. Trimming cost V 4 bases and J 6 bases; bases outside gene matches: 14. Germline V CDR1 and CDR2: SGHNT, YYREEE (reference sequence). CDR3 size: 16 residues. The CDR3 coding sequence is TGTGCCAGCAGCGTTGTGCGGGAGTCGGTGTTGGATACGCAGTATTTT. It is translated as CASSVVRESVLDTQYF.

This rearrangement joins TRBV5-6 to TRBJ1-4; TRBD1 matches 7 bases. Losses at the gene ends were 6 bases for V and 4 bases for J; bases not matched to a gene: 12. The CDR3 totals 16 residues. The germline CDR1 and CDR2 sequences are SGHDT and YYEEEE. CDR3 in amino acids: CASNGGGTAFNEKLFF. Here the CDR3 DNA reads TGTGCCAGCAACGGTGGGGGGACAGCTTTTAATGAAAAACTGTTTTTT.

This chain connects TRBV7-9 to TRBJ2-1; TRBD1 might be the D (6 bases). The CDR3 runs 14 residues. Germline values: CDR1 SEHNR, CDR2 FQNEAQ (reference sequence). Trimming shortened V by 3 bases and J by 7 bases, and 13 bases separated the two germline ends. Here the CDR3 DNA reads TGTGCCAGCAGCTTCTTACAGGGCCGGAATGAGCAGTTCTTC. Translated: CASSFLQGRNEQFF. The entire variable domain, with the rest obtained from reference TRBV7-9 and TRBJ2-1, is as follows: DTGVSQNPRHKITKRGQNVTFRCDPISEHNRLYWYRQTLGQGPEFLTYFQNEAQLEKSRLLSDRFSAERPKGSFSTLEIQRTEQGDSAMYLCASSFLQGRNEQFFGPGTRLTVL.

The chain links TRBV19 to TRBJ1-4, with a tentative D call TRBD1 (5 bases). Trimming took 7 bases from V and 0 from J, leaving 18 bases between them. The CDR3 covers 17 residues. Germline values: CDR1 LNHDA, CDR2 SQIVND (reference sequence). CDR3 coding DNA: TGTGCCAGTACTAAAGGAACAGGAACCACAACTAATGAAAAACTGTTTTTT. Translating gives CASTKGTGTTTNEKLFF.

The rearrangement uses TRBV7-2 and TRBJ2-2; D gene ambiguous. V lost 5 bases and J 1 base, leaving 8 bases between the germline ends. Looked up from germline, CDR1 is SGHTA and CDR2 is FQGNSA. The CDR3 is 14 residues long. CDR3 nucleotides: TGTGCCAGCAGCACCGACTTGAACACCGGGGAGCTGTTTTTT. It yields the protein CASSTDLNTGELFF.

The chain's CDR3 is CAGTGYNEQFF. The CDR3 coding sequence is TGTGCCGGGACAGGCTACAATGAGCAGTTCTTC. The rearrangement joins TRBV7-9 to TRBJ2-1; TRBD1 matches at 8 bases. The CDR3 has 11 residues. The V and J ends lost 11 bases and 3 bases, in that order; junction bases with no gene match: 0. The germline V gene has CDR1 SEHNR and CDR2 FQNEAQ (reference sequence).

The rearrangement uses TRBV4-1 and TRBJ2-5; D ambiguous. The CDR3 is 14 residues long. V was clipped by 0 bases and J by 7 bases, with 12 bases between them. CDR1 MGHRA and CDR2 YSYEKL come from the germline V gene. The CDR3 sequence is CASSQESRGGTQYF. CDR3 coding DNA: TGCGCCAGCAGCCAAGAGAGCCGTGGCGGGACCCAGTACTTC.